Listed below are T cell receptor beta chains from one sample, sequenced in a study of CD8+CD57+ T cells in acquired aplastic anemia. A single record per CDR3 protein comes from TCRdb applying MiXCR to the reads. The profile shows around 79,000 distinct CDR3 sequences, around 70% of them singletons. The sequenced sample was sorted CD4+, CD8+, or CD8+CD57+ T cells (not recorded which) from PBMCs. These TCRs come from a human donor with aplastic anemia. The CDR3 runs from the conserved cysteine through the conserved F or W. A D gene is named only where the DNA matches it firmly. A row's size may be missing; if present it is once, few, many or a size class.

V	J	D	size	CDR3	DNA
TRBV10-3	TRBJ1-6	-	-	CAIRPGAYNSPLHF	TGTGCCATCAGACCGGGGGCCTATAATTCACCCCTCCACTTT
TRBV7-3	TRBJ2-7	TRBD1	few	CASRRTGGNEQYF	TGTGCCAGCAGGAGGACAGGGGGCAACGAGCAGTACTTC
TRBV11-3	TRBJ1-1	-	-	CASGRPPSTEAFF	TGTGCCAGCGGCAGACCCCCGAGCACTGAAGCTTTCTTT
TRBV12-3/TRBV12-4	TRBJ2-6	-	once	CASSFGTSGANVLTF	TGTGCCAGCAGTTTTGGGACATCTGGGGCCAACGTCCTGACTTTC
TRBV6-5	TRBJ1-2	-	few	CASSYHSSGANYGYTF	TGTGCCAGCAGTTACCACAGCTCAGGGGCTAACTATGGCTACACCTTC
TRBV29-1	TRBJ2-5	TRBD1	-	CSVDLGQGRFETQYF	TGCAGCGTTGACCTAGGACAGGGGAGGTTCGAGACCCAGTACTTC
TRBV24-1	TRBJ2-7	-	-	CAISDPSARETYEQYF	TGTGCCATCAGTGATCCTAGCGCAAGGGAGACCTACGAGCAGTACTTC
TRBV5-1	TRBJ2-5	TRBD2	-	CASSLSTSGGKRETQYF	TGCGCCAGCAGCTTGAGTACTAGCGGAGGGAAAAGGGAGACCCAGTACTTC
TRBV9	TRBJ2-3	-	once	CASSVSSGRGRDTQYF	TGTGCCAGCAGCGTATCATCCGGTAGGGGACGGGATACGCAGTATTTT
TRBV7-8	TRBJ2-7	-	-	CASSLARGNSYEQYF	TGTGCCAGCAGCTTAGCCAGGGGTAATAGCTACGAGCAGTACTTC
TRBV19	TRBJ2-5	TRBD2	-	CASSILAGAQETQYF	TGTGCCAGTAGTATACTAGCGGGGGCTCAAGAGACCCAGTACTTC
TRBV7-2	TRBJ2-5	-	-	CASSLGLGVWETQYF	TGTGCCAGCAGCTTAGGCCTTGGGGTCTGGGAGACCCAGTACTTC
TRBV7-3	TRBJ1-1	-	-	CASSMDTDTEAFF	TGTGCCAGCAGCATGGACACGGACACTGAAGCTTTCTTT
TRBV10-3	TRBJ1-3	-	few	CAISESVGGTGNTIYF	TGTGCCATCAGTGAGTCCGTGGGAGGGACTGGAAACACCATATATTTT
TRBV19	TRBJ2-7	TRBD1	once	CASTSAQGAEQYF	TGTGCCAGTACAAGCGCGCAGGGGGCCGAGCAGTACTTC
TRBV11-1	TRBJ2-1	-	-	CASSSPRGRSSYNEQFF	TGTGCCAGCAGCTCCCCTCGAGGGCGCAGCTCCTACAATGAGCAGTTCTTC
TRBV15	TRBJ2-2	-	few	CATSRVSGYTGELFF	TGTGCCACCAGCAGAGTGTCAGGTTACACCGGGGAGCTGTTTTTT
TRBV7-2	TRBJ2-7	-	-	CASSLRHTYEQYF	TGTGCCAGCAGCTTGCGCCATACCTACGAGCAGTACTTC
TRBV2	TRBJ2-3	-	-	CASSETTPSTDTQYF	TGTGCCAGCAGTGAGACTACCCCTAGCACAGATACGCAGTATTTT
TRBV7-2	TRBJ2-3	-	-	CASSTSGTREQYF	TGTGCCAGCAGTACCTCCGGGACTCGAGAGCAGTATTTT
TRBV5-1	TRBJ2-7	TRBD1	-	CASSYPQGASEQYF	TGCGCCAGCAGCTACCCCCAGGGGGCAAGTGAGCAGTACTTC
TRBV10-1	TRBJ1-1	-	-	CASSLGPKMNTEAFF	TGCGCCAGCAGCTTGGGTCCCAAAATGAACACTGAAGCTTTCTTT
TRBV25-1	TRBJ1-6	-	once	CASSEARGYNSPLHF	TGTGCCAGCAGTGAGGCCAGAGGGTACAATTCACCCCTCCACTTT
TRBV19	TRBJ1-1	-	-	CASRLDRGSTEAFF	TGTGCCAGTAGATTGGATCGGGGGTCCACTGAAGCTTTCTTT
TRBV5-1	TRBJ1-2	-	-	CASSPLTGDRYGYTF	TGCGCCAGCAGCCCTTTGACAGGCGATCGCTATGGCTACACCTTC
TRBV24-1	TRBJ2-3	-	-	CATLDRRTDTQYF	TGTGCCACCCTTGATCGACGCACAGATACGCAGTATTTT
TRBV20-1	TRBJ1-5	-	-	CSASAANQPQHF	TGCAGTGCTAGCGCCGCTAATCAGCCCCAGCATTTT
TRBV6-4	TRBJ2-3	-	-	CASGGRLSTDTQYF	TGTGCCAGCGGCGGACGGTTAAGCACAGATACGCAGTATTTT
TRBV7-3	TRBJ1-6	-	-	CASSSGLGSPLHF	TGTGCCAGCAGCTCGGGACTTGGTTCACCCCTCCACTTT
TRBV29-1	TRBJ1-2	-	-	CSGEGGGDGHTF	TGCAGCGGAGAAGGGGGTGGCGATGGCCACACCTTC